The clone carrying this T cell receptor (beta chain) was seen a few times. Its antigen is not identified. These data come from a study of OX40 agonist ivuxolimab in advanced cancers. In the study overall: Ivuxolimab was delivered to patients intravenously every 2 weeks at doses spanning 0.01 to 10 mg/kg. Among those treated, three patients had partial responses, one with hepatocellular carcinoma and two with cutaneous melanoma.

Findings and limits, study-wide: There were, on average, more expanded clones in CD8+ T cells than in CD4+.

Trimming shortened V by 6 bases and J by 1 base, and 13 bases separated the two germline ends. Germline V CDR1 and CDR2: SGHRS, YFSETQ. The CDR3 is made up of 14 amino acids. Data came from immunoSEQ multiplex PCR; TCRdb stores just in-frame clones and leaves some out. The data contain approximately 70,000 clones, about 83% of them singletons. This receptor was taken from an adult with an advanced solid tumor such as melanoma, head and neck, liver or kidney cancer. Sequenced here: CD4+ or CD8+ T cells sorted from blood, sampled in a trial of the OX40 agonist ivuxolimab. The chain recombines TRBV5-1 with TRBJ1-1; tentatively, D is TRBD1 (6 bases). CDR3 in DNA: TGCGCCAGCACAACCGGGACACCGAACACTGAAGCTTTCTTT. Its translation is CASTTGTPNTEAFF.